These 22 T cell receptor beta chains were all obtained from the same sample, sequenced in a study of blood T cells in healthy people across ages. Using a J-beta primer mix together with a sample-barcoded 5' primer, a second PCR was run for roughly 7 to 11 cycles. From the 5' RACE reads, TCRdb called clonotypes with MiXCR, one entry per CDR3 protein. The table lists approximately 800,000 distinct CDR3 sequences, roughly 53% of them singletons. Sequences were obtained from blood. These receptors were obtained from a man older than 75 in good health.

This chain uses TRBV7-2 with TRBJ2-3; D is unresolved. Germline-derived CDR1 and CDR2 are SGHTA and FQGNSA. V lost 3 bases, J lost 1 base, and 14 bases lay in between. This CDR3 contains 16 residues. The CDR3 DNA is TGTGCCAGCAGCTTCCTCTGGCGGAGTCGCACAGATACGCAGTATTTT. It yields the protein CASSFLWRSRTDTQYF.

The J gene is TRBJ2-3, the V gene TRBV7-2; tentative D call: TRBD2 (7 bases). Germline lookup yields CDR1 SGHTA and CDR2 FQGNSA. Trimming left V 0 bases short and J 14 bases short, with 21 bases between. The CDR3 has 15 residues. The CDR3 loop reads CASSLADAGAGYAYF. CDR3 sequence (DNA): TGTGCCAGCAGCTTAGCGGATGCGGGGGCCGGATACGCGTATTTT.

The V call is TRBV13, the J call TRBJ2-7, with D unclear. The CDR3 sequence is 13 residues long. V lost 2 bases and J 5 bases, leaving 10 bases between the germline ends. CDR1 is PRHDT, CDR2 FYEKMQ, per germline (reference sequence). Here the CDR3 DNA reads TGTGCCAGCAGCTTATATCGGTTTCACGAGCAGTACTTC. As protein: CASSLYRFHEQYF.

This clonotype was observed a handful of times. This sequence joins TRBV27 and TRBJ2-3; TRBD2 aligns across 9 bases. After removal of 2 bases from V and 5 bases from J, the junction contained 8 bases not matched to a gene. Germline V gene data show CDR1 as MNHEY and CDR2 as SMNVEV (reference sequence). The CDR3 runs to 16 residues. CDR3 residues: CASSLNAGTSRDTQYF. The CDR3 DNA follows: TGTGCCAGCAGTTTAAATGCCGGGACTAGCCGAGATACGCAGTATTTT.

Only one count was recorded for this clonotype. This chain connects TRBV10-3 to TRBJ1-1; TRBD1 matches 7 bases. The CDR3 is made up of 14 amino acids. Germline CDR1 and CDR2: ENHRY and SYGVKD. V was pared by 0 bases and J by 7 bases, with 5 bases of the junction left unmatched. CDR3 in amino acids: CAISESTGRGEAFF. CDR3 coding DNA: TGTGCCATCAGTGAGTCGACAGGGAGGGGTGAAGCTTTCTTT.

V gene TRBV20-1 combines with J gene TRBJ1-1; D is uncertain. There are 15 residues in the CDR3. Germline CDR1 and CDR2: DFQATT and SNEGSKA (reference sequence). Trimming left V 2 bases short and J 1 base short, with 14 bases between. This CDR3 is CSARLPLSANTEAFF. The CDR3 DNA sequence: TGCAGTGCTAGATTGCCCTTATCCGCGAACACTGAAGCTTTCTTT.

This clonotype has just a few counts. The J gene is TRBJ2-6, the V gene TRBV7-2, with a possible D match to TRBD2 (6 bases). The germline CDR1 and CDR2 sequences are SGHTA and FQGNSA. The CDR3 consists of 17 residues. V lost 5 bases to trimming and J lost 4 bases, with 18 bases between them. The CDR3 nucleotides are TGTGCCAGCAGCATGGGGTTCGTGGGACTCGGGGCCAACGTCCTGACTTTC. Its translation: CASSMGFVGLGANVLTF.

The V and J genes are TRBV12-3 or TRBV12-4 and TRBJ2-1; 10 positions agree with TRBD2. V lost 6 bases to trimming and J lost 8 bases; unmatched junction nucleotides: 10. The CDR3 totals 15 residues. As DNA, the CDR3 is TGTGCCAGCAGCTCACTAGCGGGACCCTATGATGAGCAGTTCTTC. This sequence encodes CASSSLAGPYDEQFF.

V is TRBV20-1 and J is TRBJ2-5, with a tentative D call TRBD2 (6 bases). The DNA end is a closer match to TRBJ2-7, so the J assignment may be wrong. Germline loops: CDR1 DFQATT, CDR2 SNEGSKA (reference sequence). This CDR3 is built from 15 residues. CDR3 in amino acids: CSARGGGGRIYEQYF. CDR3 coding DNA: TGCAGTGCTAGGGGAGGCGGTGGGAGGATATACGAGCAGTACTTC.

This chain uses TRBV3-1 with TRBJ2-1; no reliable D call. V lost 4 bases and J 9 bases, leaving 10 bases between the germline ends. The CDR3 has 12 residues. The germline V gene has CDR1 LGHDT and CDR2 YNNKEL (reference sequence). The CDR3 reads CASSPGFGEQFF. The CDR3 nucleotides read TGTGCCAGCAGCCCAGGATTTGGTGAGCAGTTCTTC.

This CDR3 is CATSLPPLGDTSPLHF. The CDR3, as DNA: TGTGCCACCAGCCTTCCTCCCCTCGGGGATACTTCACCCCTCCACTTT. J is TRBJ1-6 and V is TRBV15, with D unresolved. The CDR3 covers 16 residues. The germline V and J ends were trimmed by 5 bases and 9 bases, with 20 bases remaining between them. CDR1 and CDR2 (germline): LNHNV, YYDKDF (reference sequence).

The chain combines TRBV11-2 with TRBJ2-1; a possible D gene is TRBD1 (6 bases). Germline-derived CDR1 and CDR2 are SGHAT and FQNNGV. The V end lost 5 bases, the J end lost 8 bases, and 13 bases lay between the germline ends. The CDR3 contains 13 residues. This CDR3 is CASSRIGTYEQFF. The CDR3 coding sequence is TGTGCCAGCAGCCGGATCGGGACATATGAGCAGTTCTTC. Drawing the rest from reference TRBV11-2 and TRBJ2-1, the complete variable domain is EAGVAQSPRYKIIEKRQSVAFWCNPISGHATLYWYQQILGQGPKLLIQFQNNGVVDDSQLPKDRFSAERLKGVDSTLKIQPAKLEDSAVYLCASSRIGTYEQFFGPGTRLTVL.

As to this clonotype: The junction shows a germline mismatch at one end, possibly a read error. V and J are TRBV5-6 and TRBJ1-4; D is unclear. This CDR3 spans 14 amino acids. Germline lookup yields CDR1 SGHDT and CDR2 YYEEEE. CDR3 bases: TGTGCCAGCAGCTTCGGCCAGCTCGATGAAAAACCGTTTTTT. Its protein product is CASSFGQLDEKPFF.

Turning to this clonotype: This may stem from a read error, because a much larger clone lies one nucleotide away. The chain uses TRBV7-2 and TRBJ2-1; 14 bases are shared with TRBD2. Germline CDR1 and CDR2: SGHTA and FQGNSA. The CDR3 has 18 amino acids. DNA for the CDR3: TGTGCCGGCAGCTTAGTTGGGACTAGCGGGAGCTCCTACAATGAGCAGTTCTTC. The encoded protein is CAGSLVGTSGSSYNEQFF.

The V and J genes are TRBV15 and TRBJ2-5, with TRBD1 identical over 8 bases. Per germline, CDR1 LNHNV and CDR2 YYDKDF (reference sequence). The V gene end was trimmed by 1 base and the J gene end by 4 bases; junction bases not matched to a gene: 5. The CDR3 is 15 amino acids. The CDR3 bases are TGTGCCACCAGCAGAGCCCGTACAGGGGGAGAGACCCAGTACTTC. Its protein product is CATSRARTGGETQYF. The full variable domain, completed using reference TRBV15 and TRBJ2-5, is DAMVIQNPRYQVTQFGKPVTLSCSQTLNHNVMYWYQQKSSQAPKLLFHYYDKDFNNEADTPDNFQSRRPNTSFCFLDIRSPGLGDTAMYLCATSRARTGGETQYFGPGTRLLVL.

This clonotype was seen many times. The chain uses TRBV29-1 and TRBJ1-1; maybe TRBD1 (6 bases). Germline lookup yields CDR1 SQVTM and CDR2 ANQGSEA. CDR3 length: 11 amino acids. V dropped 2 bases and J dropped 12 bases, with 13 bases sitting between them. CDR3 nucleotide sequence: TGCAGCGTTGAAAACAGGGAGAATACTTTCTTT. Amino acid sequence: CSVENRENTFF.

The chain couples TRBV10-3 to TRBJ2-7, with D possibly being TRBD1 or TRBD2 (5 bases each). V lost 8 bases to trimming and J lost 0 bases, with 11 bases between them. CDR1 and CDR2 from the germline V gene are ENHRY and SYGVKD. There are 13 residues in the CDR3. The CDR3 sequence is CAIGTLSSYEQYF. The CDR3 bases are TGTGCCATCGGGACCTTGAGCTCCTACGAGCAGTACTTC.

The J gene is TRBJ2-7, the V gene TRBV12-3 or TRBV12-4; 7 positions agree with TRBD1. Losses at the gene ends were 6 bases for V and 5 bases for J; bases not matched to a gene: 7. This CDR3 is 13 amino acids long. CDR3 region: CASSRTDRDEQYF. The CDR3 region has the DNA TGTGCCAGCAGCAGGACTGACAGGGACGAGCAGTACTTC.

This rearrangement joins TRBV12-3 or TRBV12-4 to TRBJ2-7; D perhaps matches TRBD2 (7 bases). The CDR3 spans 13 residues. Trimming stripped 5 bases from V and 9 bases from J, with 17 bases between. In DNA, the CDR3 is TGTGCCAGCAGTATGGCGGGGGCGAGTCCGCAGTACTTC. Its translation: CASSMAGASPQYF.

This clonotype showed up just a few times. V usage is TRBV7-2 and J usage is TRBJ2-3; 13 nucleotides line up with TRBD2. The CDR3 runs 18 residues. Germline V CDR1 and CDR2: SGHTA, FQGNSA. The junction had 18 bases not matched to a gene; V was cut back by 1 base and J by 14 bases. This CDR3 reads CASSLGSSTSGRHRYAYF. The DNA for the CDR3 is TGTGCCAGCAGCTTAGGTTCCTCGACTAGCGGGAGGCACAGATACGCGTATTTT.

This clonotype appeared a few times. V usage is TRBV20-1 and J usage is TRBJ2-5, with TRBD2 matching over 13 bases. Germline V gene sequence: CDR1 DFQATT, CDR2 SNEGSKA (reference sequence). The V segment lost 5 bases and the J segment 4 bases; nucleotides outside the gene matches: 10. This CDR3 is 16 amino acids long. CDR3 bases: TGCAGTGCTCGAAGGACTAGCGGGAGAGGTGGAGAGACCCAGTACTTC. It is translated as CSARRTSGRGGETQYF.

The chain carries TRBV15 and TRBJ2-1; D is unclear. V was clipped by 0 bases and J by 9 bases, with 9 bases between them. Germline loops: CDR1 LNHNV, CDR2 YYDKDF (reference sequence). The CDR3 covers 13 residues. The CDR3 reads CATSRDLAAEQFF. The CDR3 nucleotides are TGTGCCACCAGCAGAGATCTCGCGGCTGAGCAGTTCTTC.